The entry below gives a single TCR beta chain sequence along with its context. TCRdb's table, derived via immunoSEQ multiplex PCR, lists solely in-frame clones and lacks some. The repertoire holds 1.4 million to 1.5 million clones, with roughly 97% as singletons. These data come from a study of shared clonotypes between healthy human individuals. The CDR3 is 12 residues long. Germline V lookup: CDR1 MDHEN, CDR2 SYDVKM. V lost 3 bases, J lost 14 bases, and 16 bases lay in between. This TCR was sampled from a man aged 30 to 39 in good health. Sequencing input: naive CD4+ T cells sorted from blood. The sample's subset: CD45RA+ positively selected. This rearrangement joins TRBV28 to TRBJ1-2, with D unresolved. The CDR3 DNA follows: TGTGCCAGCAGTTTGATCTGGGCCCCCAGAACCTTC. It translates to CASSLIWAPRTF.